The next 3 T cell receptor beta chains were all read from a single sample in a study of T-cell reconstitution after alpha-beta-depleted transplantation in children (TCRdb year 2016). Library preparation was by PCR. Instrument on record: Illumina HiSeq 2500. To normalize quantification of the TCRbeta repertoire, the TCR libraries were built with molecular barcoding that relied on unique molecular identifiers. Starting from the raw public reads, TCRdb applied fastp trimming at Q25, assembled clones with MiXCR and retained in-frame beta chains. For every CDR3 protein sequence, its rows merge into one entry that carries the most common genes and DNA. The sample profile shows about 200,000 distinct CDR3 sequences; 13% to 15% of them were found once. 13% of the sample rests with the top ten. Here the sequenced sample was PBMCs from the stem cell graft donor, taken from the stem cell graft. The receptors here all came from a human donor who donated a stem cell graft to a child with acute lymphoblastic leukemia.

This clonotype was picked up many times. V is TRBV12-3 or TRBV12-4 and J is TRBJ2-1, with a tentative D call TRBD2 (6 bases). V shed 4 bases and J shed 3 bases, with 7 bases lying between them. This CDR3 is built from 13 residues. In DNA, the CDR3 is TGTGCCAGCAGTTACGGGAGCTACAATGAGCAGTTCTTC. It codes for CASSYGSYNEQFF.

This clonotype was picked up many times. The chain joins TRBV20-1 to TRBJ1-1; D ambiguous. Looked up from germline, CDR1 is DFQATT and CDR2 is SNEGSKA (reference sequence). The CDR3 is 15 residues long. V lost 0 bases, J lost 5 bases, and 16 bases lay in between. The CDR3 is CSARDLYGVGTEAFF. In nucleotides, the CDR3 is TGCAGTGCTAGAGATTTGTATGGGGTAGGGACTGAAGCTTTCTTT.

The chain uses TRBV12-3 or TRBV12-4 and TRBJ2-1, with 12 bases matching TRBD2. There are 14 residues in the CDR3. After removal of 5 bases from V and 7 bases from J, the junction contained 3 bases not matched to a gene. The CDR3: CASSPLAGGNEQFF. CDR3 sequence (DNA): TGTGCCAGCAGTCCTCTAGCGGGAGGGAATGAGCAGTTCTTC.